A selection of T cell receptor beta chains follows, all from one sample in a study of early stage breast cancer tumors. Clones were read by immunoSEQ multiplex PCR, and TCRdb kept only the in-frame ones, dropping some. The data show around 30,000 clones, just under 75% seen once. Sequenced material: breast tumor tissue. The receptors come from a person aged 25 to 39 with breast cancer. The CDR3 runs from the conserved cysteine through the conserved F or W. A D gene is named only where the DNA matches it firmly. Only part of the rows carry a size: once, few, many, or a class if the clone is expanded.

j_call v_call clone_size d_call cdr3_nt cdr3_aa
TRBJ1-4 TRBV29-1 - - TGCAGCGTCCCATCTACTTCCGGGACCCAGAATGAAAAACTGTTTTTT CSVPSTSGTQNEKLFF
TRBJ2-1 TRBV7-8 - TRBD2 TGTGCCAGCAGCTTATTTCCTAGCGGGACCTACAATGAGCAGTTCTTC CASSLFPSGTYNEQFF
TRBJ2-3 TRBV9 once TRBD1 TGTGCCAGCAGCGTACAGGGGGCAAAAACAGATACGCAGTATTTT CASSVQGAKTDTQYF
TRBJ2-1 TRBV7-6 few TRBD2 TGTGCCAGCAGCTCAAGACTAGCGGGAGGCTGGGGGAGCTACAATGAGCAGTTCTTC CASSSRLAGGWGSYNEQFF
TRBJ2-7 TRBV5-4 - - TGTGCCAGCAGCTCCTTAGTCACAGCGAGGTCTTACGAGCAGTACTTC CASSSLVTARSYEQYF
TRBJ1-2 TRBV5-1 - TRBD1 TGCGCCAGCAGCGCCTGGACAGGGGACTATGGCTACACCTTC CASSAWTGDYGYTF
TRBJ2-3 TRBV7-3 - - TGTGCCAGCAGCTTAACCATAGGTGATACGCAGTATTTT CASSLTIGDTQYF
TRBJ2-5 TRBV11-2 - TRBD2 TGTGCCAGCAGCGCAGGGGGGCTAGCGGGGCAAGAGACCCAGTACTTC CASSAGGLAGQETQYF
TRBJ2-7 TRBV7-2 few - TGTGCCAGCAGGGGGGCGAGCTCCTACGAGCAGTACTTC CASRGASSYEQYF
TRBJ1-1 TRBV11-2 - - TGTGCCAGCAGCTTAGCTCAGGGTCTTACTGAAGCTTTCTTT CASSLAQGLTEAFF
TRBJ1-2 TRBV30 - TRBD1 TGTGCCTGGTGGACAGGGGGAAACTATGGCTACACCTTC CAWWTGGNYGYTF
TRBJ2-7 TRBV5-5 - - TGTGCCAGCAGCATCCTGGCCCCTGGTCATTACGAGCAGTACTTC CASSILAPGHYEQYF
TRBJ1-3 TRBV5-1 - - TGCGCCAGCAGCCAGACGTTTACTGGAAACACCATATATTTT CASSQTFTGNTIYF
TRBJ1-2 TRBV27 - - TGTGCCAGCAGGGGCCTACAGGAGTCGGCTAACTATGGCTACACCTTC CASRGLQESANYGYTF
TRBJ1-1 TRBV6-5 - - TGTGCCAGCAGTTACTCGATACAGCCCATGAACACTGAAGCTTTCTTT CASSYSIQPMNTEAFF
TRBJ2-7 TRBV21-1 - - TGTGCCAGCCCCCCCCCTCGACAGGCTCCCTCCTACGAGCAGTACTTC CASPPPRQAPSYEQYF
TRBJ2-5 TRBV14 - - TGTGCCAGCAGCCAGGCGCTCGGGACCGGACTGGAGACCCAGTACTTC CASSQALGTGLETQYF
TRBJ2-6 TRBV5-1 - TRBD2 TGCGCCAGCTGCCTAGCGGGGGCTGGGGCCAACGTCCTGACTTTC CASCLAGAGANVLTF
TRBJ1-5 TRBV19 few - TGTGCCAGTAGTGTTGGGGCCCGACAGGCTCAGCCCCAGCATTTT CASSVGARQAQPQHF
TRBJ2-7 TRBV6-1 - - TGTGCCAGCAGTGAAGGGGGGGTGGGCGAGCAGTACTTC CASSEGGVGEQYF
TRBJ2-6 TRBV19 - - TGTGCCAGTATGTGGGCAGGTACCTCTGGGGCCAACGTCCTGACTTTC CASMWAGTSGANVLTF
TRBJ1-1 TRBV5-1 - - TGCGCCAGCAGCACAGACGGCTTGAACACTGAAGCTTTCTTT CASSTDGLNTEAFF
TRBJ2-5 TRBV5-1 - - TGCGCCAGCAGCTTGGCCGGGGCAGGGGAGACCCAGTACTTC CASSLAGAGETQYF
TRBJ2-1 TRBV4-1 - - TGCGCCAGCAGCCAATATGACAATGAGCAGTTCTTC CASSQYDNEQFF
TRBJ2-7 TRBV27 - - TGTGCCAGCAGCATCCGGGGCGGGGAGCAGTACTTC CASSIRGGEQYF
TRBJ2-1 TRBV6-1 - - TGTGCCAGCAAAGGGTACTACAATGAGCAGTTCTTC CASKGYYNEQFF
TRBJ2-7 TRBV11-2 - TRBD2 TGTGCCAGCAGCCAGTTAGGGGAGGGTAGGTGGAGAAAGTACTTC CASSQLGEGRWRKYF
TRBJ2-7 TRBV11-3 - - TGTGCCAGCAGCTTAGCTCCCGGAGGGGCCACTCCTCTGGGCGGCTACGAGCAGTACTTC CASSLAPGGATPLGGYEQYF
TRBJ1-2 TRBV5-4 few - TGTGCCAGCAGCTTGGAAGGGCGAACAGACTATGGCTACACCTTC CASSLEGRTDYGYTF
TRBJ1-1 TRBV7-9 - TRBD1 TGTGCCAGCAGCTTTACAGGGGTGCAGAAAACTGAAGCTTTCTTT CASSFTGVQKTEAFF
TRBJ2-2 TRBV6-6 few - TGTGCCAGCACCGAGGGGGTGAGGGAGAGGCGGGAGCTGTTTTTT CASTEGVRERRELFF
TRBJ2-7 TRBV19 once - TGTGCCAGTAGTCCCGGACGGTCCGTCTACGAGCAGTACTTC CASSPGRSVYEQYF
TRBJ1-2 TRBV6-1 - - TGTGCCAGCAGTCCGGGACAATCCGCCTATGGCTACACCTTC CASSPGQSAYGYTF
TRBJ2-7 TRBV27 - - TGTGCCTCACGATTTCGGCTGATAGGATCCTACGAGCAGTACTTC CASRFRLIGSYEQYF
TRBJ2-6 TRBV5-1 few - TGCGCCAGCAGCTGGAGATCTGGGGCCAACGTCCTGACTTTC CASSWRSGANVLTF
TRBJ1-4 TRBV5-1 few - TGCGCCAGCAGCTCGGATGGGAGAAATGAAAAACTGTTTTTT CASSSDGRNEKLFF
TRBJ2-5 TRBV6-4 - - TGTGCCAGCAGTCGGCAGGAAAGGGAGACCCAGTACTTC CASSRQERETQYF
TRBJ2-1 TRBV4-2 few - TGTGCCAGCAGCCAAGACGGGCAGAGCTCCTACAATGAGCAGTTCTTC CASSQDGQSSYNEQFF
TRBJ1-1 TRBV30 - - TGTGCCTGGAGTGAGCAGTCGAACACTGAAGCTTTCTTT CAWSEQSNTEAFF
TRBJ2-1 TRBV27 - - TGTGCCAGCAGTATTCGGGCTAGCTACAATGAGCAGTTCTTC CASSIRASYNEQFF
TRBJ2-7 TRBV6-1 - - TGTGCCAGCACTCTAGTGGAACTCTCCTACGAGCAGTACTTC CASTLVELSYEQYF
TRBJ2-2 TRBV6-6 - - TGTGCCACGTACGGCGCCGGGGAGCTGTTTTTT CATYGAGELFF
TRBJ1-4 TRBV7-9 - - TGTGCCAGCAGCCCGGGGCCAACTAATGAAAAACTGTTTTTT CASSPGPTNEKLFF
TRBJ1-1 TRBV7-9 - - TGTGCCAGCAGCCTATATACCCATCCCGGGAAAAGGAACACTGAAGCTTTCTTT CASSLYTHPGKRNTEAFF
TRBJ1-1 TRBV19 - - TGTGCCAGTAGTACCTCCACAGTGAACACTGAAGCTTTCTTT CASSTSTVNTEAFF
TRBJ2-5 TRBV18 - - TGTGCCAGCTCACCCCAAGAGACCCAGTACTTC CASSPQETQYF
TRBJ2-4 TRBV7-2 - - TGTGCCAGCAGCTCGCGGACGGGGAAAAACATTCAGTACTTC CASSSRTGKNIQYF
TRBJ2-7 TRBV4-3 - - TGCGCCAGCAGCCAAGACAGGAGCGTCCTGAGGGGCGAGCAGTACTTC CASSQDRSVLRGEQYF
TRBJ1-1 TRBV7-2 - - TGTGCCAGCAGCCGAAATACCAACACTGAAGCTTTCTTT CASSRNTNTEAFF
TRBJ2-1 TRBV27 - - TGTGCCAGCAATGACCCGCTGGGTCAAAACAATGAGCAGTTCTTC CASNDPLGQNNEQFF
TRBJ1-1 TRBV27 - - TGTGCCAGCAGTCCCGTTACAGGGTGGACTGAAGCTTTCTTT CASSPVTGWTEAFF
TRBJ2-1 TRBV11-2 - TRBD2 TGTGCCAGCAGCTGGAGCCCGGGACTAGTCAATGAGCAGTTCTTC CASSWSPGLVNEQFF
TRBJ2-7 TRBV18 - TRBD2 TGTGCCAGCTCACCAGGACTAGCGGGAGGGGAGGACGAGCAGTACTTC CASSPGLAGGEDEQYF
TRBJ2-5 TRBV18 - TRBD2 TGTGCCAGCTCGGGACTAGCGGGAGTTTATGAGACCCAGTACTTC CASSGLAGVYETQYF
TRBJ1-2 TRBV30 few - TGTGCCTGGAGGACGTCGACAGGAGGGGACTATGGCTACACCTTC CAWRTSTGGDYGYTF
TRBJ2-1 TRBV10-2 - TRBD1 TGCGCCAGCAGTGTATCAATTATGGGACAGGGATTCAATGAGCAGTTCTTC CASSVSIMGQGFNEQFF